Presented here are 11 T cell receptor beta chains from one specimen sequenced in a study of response to subunit inactivated influenza vaccine. TCRdb called the RT-PCR reads again in MiXCR, with one record for every CDR3 protein. The table has 500,000 to 550,000 distinct CDR3 sequences, roughly 7.6% seen once. Sequencing used PBMCs from blood, obtained around 25 months after vaccination. The receptors here all came from a man aged 50 to 69 who received an inactivated influenza vaccine.

This CDR3 reads CASSSRRAGDTQYF. CDR3 nucleotides: TGTGCCAGCAGCTCAAGGAGGGCCGGGGATACGCAGTATTTT. The gene calls are TRBV7-2 and TRBJ2-3; D might be TRBD2 (6 bases). V lost 4 bases, J lost 6 bases, and 14 bases lay in between. The germline gives CDR1 SGHTA, CDR2 FQGNSA. This CDR3 is built from 14 residues.

This clonotype was counted many times. The chain joins TRBV4-3 to TRBJ1-1, with a weak D call TRBD1 (5 bases). The CDR3 is 13 residues long. The V end lost 1 base, the J end lost 6 bases, and 9 bases lay between the germline ends. Germline CDR1 LGHNA, CDR2 YSLEER. CDR3 amino acids: CASSQGDASEAFF. The CDR3 region has the DNA TGCGCCAGCAGCCAAGGGGACGCGTCTGAAGCTTTCTTT.

This clonotype was seen more than once but under ten times. The chain is built from TRBV9 and TRBJ1-2; TRBD1 is a possible D gene (5 bases). V shed 4 bases and J shed 6 bases, with 19 bases lying between them. CDR1 SGDLS and CDR2 YYNGEE come from the germline V gene. This CDR3 is built from 15 residues. DNA of the CDR3: TGTGCCAGCAGCCCCCAGGGCGGTCGATTACATGGCTACACCTTC. As protein: CASSPQGGRLHGYTF.

There are many counts of this clonotype. The V and J genes are TRBV4-3 and TRBJ2-7; D remains unclear. The CDR3 totals 14 residues. CDR1 and CDR2 (germline): LGHNA, YSLEER. V was cut by 0 bases and J by 2 bases, with 8 bases left in between. Written as DNA, the CDR3 is TGCGCCAGCAGCCAAGACCACACCACCTACGAGCAGTACTTC. As protein: CASSQDHTTYEQYF.

The chain carries TRBV29-1 and TRBJ2-7; 8 nucleotides align to TRBD1. Trimming at V came to 1 base and at J to 4 bases, leaving 9 bases not matched to a gene. Germline V gives CDR1 SQVTM, CDR2 ANQGSEA. CDR3 length: 15 residues. The CDR3 DNA is TGCAGCGTTGAAGCCCCGACAGGGGATCCATACGAGCAGTACTTC. Protein: CSVEAPTGDPYEQYF.

In its sample, this clonotype was seen many times. At one of its ends the junction is not consistent with the germline gene, which may arise from a read error. The V and J genes are TRBV20-1 and TRBJ2-5, with 10 bases lining up with TRBD2. The germline gives CDR1 DFQATT, CDR2 SNEGSKA (reference sequence). The CDR3 consists of 11 residues. CDR3 in amino acids: CSAGTLAGSSF. In nucleotides, the CDR3 is TGCAGTGCTGGGACACTAGCGGGGAGTAGCTTC.

This chain connects TRBV6-5 to TRBJ1-2; no clear D gene. Trimming stripped 4 bases from V and 7 bases from J, with 16 bases between. This CDR3 spans 14 amino acids. The V gene's germline CDR1 is MNHEY and CDR2 SVGAGI. The DNA for the CDR3 is TGTGCCAGCAGTTCCCTAGGTGAGCTGGCTGGCTACACCTTC. It encodes CASSSLGELAGYTF.

This clonotype came up a few times. The J gene is TRBJ2-5, the V gene TRBV19; D tentatively reads TRBD1 or TRBD2 (6 bases each). This CDR3 spans 14 amino acids. Per the germline V gene, CDR1 is LNHDA and CDR2 is SQIVND (reference sequence). V was trimmed by 4 bases and J by 3 bases, leaving 12 bases between them. The CDR3 sequence is CASSTPGAKETQYF. The CDR3 DNA reads TGTGCCAGTAGTACTCCGGGGGCGAAAGAGACCCAGTACTTC.

This clonotype was counted ten times or more. J is TRBJ1-6 and V is TRBV5-1; 10 nucleotides match TRBD1. The trim removed 5 bases at V and 9 bases at J, leaving 8 bases unmatched. The CDR3 is made up of 15 amino acids. Germline CDR1 SGHRS, CDR2 YFSETQ. CDR3 coding DNA: TGCGCCAGCAGACGAGGACAGGGGGTTAGTTCACCCCTCCACTTT. This gives the protein CASRRGQGVSSPLHF. Together with reference TRBV5-1 and TRBJ1-6, the CDR3 gives the full variable domain: KAGVTQTPRYLIKTRGQQVTLSCSPISGHRSVSWYQQTPGQGLQFLFEYFSETQRNKGNFPGRFSGRQFSNSRSEMNVSTLELGDSALYLCASRRGQGVSSPLHFGNGTRLTVT.

J is TRBJ1-2 and V is TRBV7-9; D unclear. V was cut by 5 bases and J by 6 bases, with 13 bases left in between. The germline V gene encodes CDR1 SEHNR and CDR2 FQNEAQ (reference sequence). The CDR3 length is 13 residues. CDR3 loop: CASSLPSNDGYTF. As DNA, the CDR3 is TGTGCCAGCAGCCTCCCATCCAACGATGGCTACACCTTC.

This clonotype was seen ten or more times. V gene TRBV5-1 combines with J gene TRBJ2-3; no definite D call. This CDR3 is built from 15 residues. The V end lost 3 bases, the J end lost 6 bases, and 17 bases lay between the germline ends. Per germline, CDR1 SGHRS and CDR2 YFSETQ. The DNA of the CDR3 is TGCGCCAGCAGCTCCGGGTCCCATTCGACGGATACGCAGTATTTT. Encoded protein: CASSSGSHSTDTQYF. The whole variable domain, remainder taken from reference TRBV5-1 and TRBJ2-3, is KAGVTQTPRYLIKTRGQQVTLSCSPISGHRSVSWYQQTPGQGLQFLFEYFSETQRNKGNFPGRFSGRQFSNSRSEMNVSTLELGDSALYLCASSSGSHSTDTQYFGPGTRLTVL.